This T cell receptor beta chain appears in the sequencing data of a study of cytomegalovirus exposure and HLA in healthy donors. Overall study context: Of all 400 or so donors who were genotyped, around 79% belonged to the Caucasian-associated ancestry cluster.

The PCR contained 60 Vbeta and 13 Jbeta primers. This table comes from immunoSEQ multiplex PCR, and its TCRdb copy is limited to in-frame clones, with some not included. The sample lists 60,000 to 95,000 clones, 75% to 85% seen once, with approximately 20% in the top ten. The CDR3 runs 16 residues. Germline lookup yields CDR1 SEHNR and CDR2 FQNEAQ (reference sequence). J lost 2 bases, V lost 4 bases, and 6 bases had no gene match. Points on this clone: Its antigen remains unidentified.

Findings and caveats of the study: While the bulk of TCR sequences proved rare, some public TCRs turned up in many donors. Most subjects had HLA-A and HLA-B alleles reportedly predicted accurately by TCR beta sequences. No immune exposure information besides CMV serostatus was available.

Sequenced sample: PBMCs. The sequence came from a man in his sixties or seventies in good health and CMV-seropositive. This chain connects TRBV7-9 to TRBJ2-5; 11 bases agree with TRBD1. The DNA for the CDR3 is TGTGCCAGCAGCTCCGCCGGGACAGGGGGGCAAGAGACCCAGTACTTC. Encoded protein: CASSSAGTGGQETQYF. The variable domain in full, completed from reference TRBV7-9 and TRBJ2-5, reads DTGVSQNPRHKITKRGQNVTFRCDPISEHNRLYWYRQTLGQGPEFLTYFQNEAQLEKSRLLSDRFSAERPKGSFSTLEIQRTEQGDSAMYLCASSSAGTGGQETQYFGPGTRLLVL.